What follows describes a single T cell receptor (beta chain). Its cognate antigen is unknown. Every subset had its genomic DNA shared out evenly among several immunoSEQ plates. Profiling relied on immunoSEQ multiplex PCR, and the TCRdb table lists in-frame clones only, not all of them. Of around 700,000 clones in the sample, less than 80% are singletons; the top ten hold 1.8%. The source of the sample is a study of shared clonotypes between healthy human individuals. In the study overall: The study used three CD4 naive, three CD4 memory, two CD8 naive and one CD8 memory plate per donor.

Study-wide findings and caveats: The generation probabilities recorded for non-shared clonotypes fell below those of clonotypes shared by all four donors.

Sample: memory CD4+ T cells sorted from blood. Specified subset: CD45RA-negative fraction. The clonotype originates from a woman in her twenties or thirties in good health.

CDR3 in DNA: TGTGCCAGCAGTCCAAGAAACAAGGGCCAGCCCCAGCATTTT. This encodes CASSPRNKGQPQHF. V gene TRBV7-8 combines with J gene TRBJ1-5; D gene ambiguous. V was clipped by 6 bases and J by 7 bases, with 16 bases between them. Germline assignment: CDR1 SGHVS and CDR2 FQNEAQ. CDR3 size: 14 residues.